This is a list of T cell receptor beta chains from one sample in a study of cytomegalovirus exposure and HLA in healthy donors. Produced via immunoSEQ multiplex PCR; TCRdb's table is partial and in-frame only. The sample includes roughly 100,000 clones, 55% to 80% of them seen just once. Sequences were obtained from PBMCs. These receptors were obtained from a human donor in good health. CDR3s include the opening cysteine and the closing phenylalanine or tryptophan. Fields, in order: J gene, V gene, D gene, clone size, CDR3 DNA, CDR3 protein. D genes are given only for firm matches. For some rows the clone size is stated as once, few or many, or as a class when expanded; others skip it.

TRBJ2-6 TRBV5-1 - - TGCGCCAGCAGCAAGGTAGGGGGAACTGGGGCCAACGTCCTGACTTTC CASSKVGGTGANVLTF
TRBJ2-1 TRBV30 - - TGTGCCTGGAGTGTAGCGGGCTCCTCCTACAATGAGCAGTTCTTC CAWSVAGSSYNEQFF
TRBJ2-3 TRBV7-9 - - TGTTCCAGCAGCCAACAGAGTATTACGCAGTATTTT CSSSQQSITQYF
TRBJ2-2 TRBV28 - many TGTGCCAGCAGTTTATCCCCCGTTGAGATTGCCACCGGGGAGCTGTTTTTT CASSLSPVEIATGELFF
TRBJ1-2 TRBV6-5 TRBD1 - TGTGCCAGCAGACCAGAACAGGGGTTCCCCTATGGCTACACCTTC CASRPEQGFPYGYTF
TRBJ2-1 TRBV11-2 TRBD2 - TGTGCCAGCAGCTTATCGGGACTAGCGTTCGAGCAGTTCTTC CASSLSGLAFEQFF
TRBJ2-1 TRBV28 TRBD1 - TGTGCCAGCAGGTGGACAGGTTACAATGAGCAGTTCTTC CASRWTGYNEQFF
TRBJ2-4 TRBV27 TRBD2 - TGTGCCAGCAGACCGGGACTAGTGGCAAAAAACATTCAGTACTTC CASRPGLVAKNIQYF
TRBJ2-7 TRBV7-3 TRBD2 medium-sized TGTGCCAGCAGCTTAACCCCACTAGCGGAGCAGTACTTC CASSLTPLAEQYF
TRBJ2-2 TRBV5-1 - few TGCGCCAGCAGCTTATCACAGGGACACACCGGGGAGCTGTTTTTT CASSLSQGHTGELFF
TRBJ2-7 TRBV5-4 TRBD1 few TGTGCCAGCAGCTTGGGGCAGGGGGCTTACGAGCAGTACTTC CASSLGQGAYEQYF
TRBJ2-7 TRBV5-6 - - TGTGCCAGCAGCGATGGTCGGGTTGGAGCCTACGAGCAGTACTTC CASSDGRVGAYEQYF
TRBJ2-1 TRBV15 TRBD2 - TGTGCCACCAGCAGAGCCCCGGGACTAGCGGTTAATGAGCAGTTCTTC CATSRAPGLAVNEQFF
TRBJ1-1 TRBV10-3 - - TGTGCCATCAGTGGTGGGGCCGGTGGTTTCATGAACACTGAAGCTTTCTTT CAISGGAGGFMNTEAFF
TRBJ2-7 TRBV5-1 - - TGCGCCAGCAGCTTGTGGCAGCGGTACAGCTACGAGCAGTACTTC CASSLWQRYSYEQYF
TRBJ1-2 TRBV27 TRBD1 - TGTGCCAGCAGTTTAAGTTGGGCAGGGGGCTATGGCTACACCTTC CASSLSWAGGYGYTF